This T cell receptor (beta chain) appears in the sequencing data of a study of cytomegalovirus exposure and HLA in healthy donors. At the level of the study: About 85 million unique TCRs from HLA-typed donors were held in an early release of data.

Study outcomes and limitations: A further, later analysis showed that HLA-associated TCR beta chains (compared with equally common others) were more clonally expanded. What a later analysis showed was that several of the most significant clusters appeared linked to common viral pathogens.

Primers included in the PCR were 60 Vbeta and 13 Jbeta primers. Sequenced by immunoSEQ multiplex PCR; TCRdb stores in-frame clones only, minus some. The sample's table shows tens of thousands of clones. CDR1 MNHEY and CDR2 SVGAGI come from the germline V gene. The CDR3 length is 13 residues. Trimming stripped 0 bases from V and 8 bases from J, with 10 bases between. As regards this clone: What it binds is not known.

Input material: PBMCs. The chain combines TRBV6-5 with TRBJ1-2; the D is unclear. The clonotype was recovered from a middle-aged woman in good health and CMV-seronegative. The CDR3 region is CASSYSRLHGYTF. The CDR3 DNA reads TGTGCCAGCAGTTACTCGAGGCTGCACGGCTACACCTTC.